The source of this TCR beta chain is a study of blood T cell repertoires in COVID-19. Looking at the study overall: Collection of acute and convalescent COVID-19 samples took place in the United States, Italy and Spain.

Generated by immunoSEQ multiplex PCR, the TCRdb table keeps only in-frame clones and is missing some. The sample has over 85,000 clones, just under 90% seen once. This clone was seen just once. Germline CDR1 and CDR2: SGDLS and YYNGEE. Trimming cost V 3 bases and J 5 bases, with 5 bases left between them. CDR3 length equals 11 residues. The origin of this receptor is a human donor in a cohort sampled during active COVID-19. V gene TRBV9 combines with J gene TRBJ2-5; D perhaps matches TRBD2 (5 bases). Sequenced: peripheral blood. For the CDR3, the DNA is TGTGCCAGCAGCGCGGGGGAGACCCAGTACTTC. This sequence encodes CASSAGETQYF.